The clone carrying this T cell receptor beta chain was observed many times. What it binds is unknown. A single run covered 15-18 subjects with over 190 million TCR-beta sequences. In TCRdb, the 5' RACE reads were re-called with MiXCR into one record per CDR3 protein. The sample contains about 80,000 distinct CDR3 sequences, about 9.5% of which appear only once. These data originate in a study of neurological immune-mediated disorders. The V and J ends lost 5 bases and 0 bases respectively, with 11 bases between them. Germline CDR1 is LGHDT and CDR2 is YNNKEL (reference sequence). The CDR3 totals 15 residues. Blood bank volunteers in Maryland, USA, served as healthy controls. Unsorted libraries were prepared from 2 million PBMCs held at -80 C. Points from the study as a whole: The greatest TCR clonal expansion occurred in HTLV-1-associated myelopathy and the least in multiple sclerosis, which fell below healthy controls.

This TCR derives from a man aged 45-60 years in good health. V gene TRBV3-1 combines with J gene TRBJ2-4; D gene ambiguous. Sequencing was carried out using PBMCs. The DNA of the CDR3 is TGTGCCAGCAGCAATCAGGAACTAGCCAAAAACATTCAGTACTTC. Encoded protein: CASSNQELAKNIQYF. The full variable domain, in which reference TRBV3-1 and TRBJ2-4 provide the parts outside the CDR3, is DTAVSQTPKYLVTQMGNDKSIKCEQNLGHDTMYWYKQDSKKFLKIMFSYNNKELIINETVPNRFSPKSPDKAHLNLHINSLELGDSAVYFCASSNQELAKNIQYFGAGTRLSVL.